A single sample is the source of the 9 T cell receptor beta chains below, sequenced in a study of untreated major depressive disorder. TCRdb keeps only in-frame clones here, not all; method: immunoSEQ multiplex PCR. The table includes fewer than 25,000 clones, over 75% detected once. The sequencing sample was made of CD4+ T cells from PBMCs. The origin of the receptors is a woman aged 25 to 39 in good health.

The chain recombines TRBV4-3 with TRBJ1-2, with 9 bases fitting TRBD1. The V segment lost 1 base and the J segment 5 bases; nucleotides outside the gene matches: 5. CDR3 size: 15 residues. CDR1 is LGHNA and CDR2 is YSLEER in the germline V gene. CDR3 protein: CASSQGGQGFYGYTF. The CDR3 DNA sequence: TGCGCCAGCAGCCAAGGGGGACAGGGCTTTTATGGCTACACCTTC.

This chain uses TRBV4-2 with TRBJ2-1; possibly TRBD2 for D (6 bases). Deletions cut 3 bases from V and 7 bases from J, with 16 bases between. CDR3 size: 15 residues. Germline lookup yields CDR1 LGHNA and CDR2 YNFKEQ. CDR3 in DNA: TGTGCCAGCAGCCATTTGGGGCGGGACGAAAATGAGCAGTTCTTC. Encoded protein: CASSHLGRDENEQFF.

The chain uses TRBV6-6 and TRBJ2-2; D may be TRBD1 or TRBD2 (5 bases each). From germline, CDR1 is MNHNY and CDR2 SVGAGI (reference sequence). The CDR3 loop spans 15 amino acids. Trimming removed 3 bases at V and 0 bases at J, with 8 bases between. The CDR3 sequence: CASSYEGSNTGELFF. As DNA, the CDR3 is TGTGCCAGCAGTTATGAGGGGTCGAACACCGGGGAGCTGTTTTTT.

This chain uses TRBV27 with TRBJ2-7; the D is unclear. This CDR3 is built from 13 residues. Germline values: CDR1 MNHEY, CDR2 SMNVEV (reference sequence). The V gene lost 6 bases and the J gene lost 2 bases, with 11 bases spanning the gap. CDR3 residues: CASSPIAAYEQYF. CDR3 bases: TGTGCCAGCAGCCCCATCGCAGCCTACGAGCAGTACTTC.

The chain combines TRBV5-3 with TRBJ1-4, with a tentative D call TRBD1 (5 bases). TRBV5-3 is an ORF, with its function uncertain. The length of the CDR3 is 14 residues. The V end lost 3 bases, the J end lost 0 bases, and 6 bases lay between the germline ends. In DNA form, the CDR3 reads TGTGCCAGAAGCTACAGGCCAACTAATGAAAAACTGTTTTTT. Translating it yields CARSYRPTNEKLFF.

The genes are TRBV4-2 and TRBJ2-2; TRBD2 agrees at 14 bases. V dropped 1 base and J dropped 5; count of bases not matched to a gene: 6. CDR1 and CDR2 from the germline V gene are LGHNA and YNFKEQ. This CDR3 is 18 amino acids long. The CDR3 region has the DNA TGTGCCAGCAGCCAAGTGGGACTAGCGGGAGACCGAACCGGGGAGCTGTTTTTT. Protein: CASSQVGLAGDRTGELFF.

The V and J genes are TRBV7-3 and TRBJ2-1, with 11 bases matching TRBD2. Losses at the gene ends were 4 bases for V and 5 bases for J; bases not matched to a gene: 16. Looked up from germline, CDR1 is SGHTA and CDR2 is FQGTGA. The CDR3 is made up of 19 amino acids. The CDR3 sequence is CASSSPGLAEPGTNNEQFF. The DNA for the CDR3 is TGTGCCAGCAGCTCTCCGGGACTAGCGGAGCCTGGGACCAACAATGAGCAGTTCTTC.

This clone was recorded only once. DNA of the CDR3: TGTGCCAGCAGCTCCCAAACCCCGGGACAGGGGGAGCAGCAGTACTTC. Translating it yields CASSSQTPGQGEQQYF. V and J are TRBV7-6 and TRBJ2-7, with TRBD1 identical over 11 bases. Germline-derived CDR1 and CDR2 are SGHVS and FNYEAQ. CDR3 length: 16 amino acids. V was pared by 4 bases and J by 8 bases, with 13 bases of the junction left unmatched.

This clone was seen only once. The chain employs TRBV9 and TRBJ2-1; D may be TRBD2 (6 bases). V was cut by 0 bases and J by 2 bases, with 9 bases left in between. The length of the CDR3 is 15 residues. Germline V gene data show CDR1 as SGDLS and CDR2 as YYNGEE. The CDR3 coding sequence is TGTGCCAGCAGCGTAGTTGGCGGGACCTACAATGAGCAGTTCTTC. Translated: CASSVVGGTYNEQFF.